This TCR beta chain was sequenced in a study of memory CD4+ T cells and cytomegalovirus serostatus. Study background: This sample comes from healthy Belgian adults, 9 CMV seropositive, some 22 seronegative.

TCRdb's table, derived via immunoSEQ multiplex PCR, lists solely in-frame clones and lacks some. The sample records tens of thousands of clones, more than 60% being singletons. Germline-derived CDR1 and CDR2 are SGHKS and YYEKEE (reference sequence). V was clipped by 1 base and J by 2 bases; unmatched bases: 4. The length of the CDR3 is 16 residues. Single viable CD3+CD4+CD8-CD45RO+ cells were sorted as the memory CD4+ T cells. Donors' CMV status reflects serum IgG against pp150, pp28, p38, p52. Positive selection with CD4 microbeads enriched total CD4+ T cells. This TCR came from an adult in good health and CMV-seronegative. Sequencing input: memory CD4+ T cells from blood. The V and J genes are TRBV5-5 and TRBJ2-2, with 8 bases fitting TRBD1. The CDR3, as DNA: TGTGCCAGCAGCTTGAACAGGGGGTTAAACACCGGGGAGCTGTTTTTT. It yields the protein CASSLNRGLNTGELFF.